The rows below give T cell receptor beta chains drawn from one sample of a study of T cells in Graves' hyperthyroidism and ophthalmopathy. MiXCR was run by TCRdb on the multiplex PCR reads, yielding one entry per CDR3 protein. The table lists around 350,000 distinct CDR3 sequences, about 19% of them singletons. Sequenced sample: blood. The receptors were sampled from a woman in her late teens or twenties with Graves' hyperthyroidism. CDR3s include the opening cysteine and the closing phenylalanine or tryptophan. A D gene is named only where the DNA matches it firmly. The size entry is marked missing in some rows and otherwise reads once, few, many or a size class.

>TRBJ2-5|-|TRBV2|many
CASTQQETQYF
TGTGCCAGCACCCAGCAAGAGACCCAGTACTTC
>TRBJ2-7|-|TRBV27|-
CASSSSPWPGNEQYF
TGTGCCAGCAGCTCATCCCCCTGGCCCGGGAACGAGCAGTACTTC
>TRBJ1-2|TRBD1|TRBV13|many
CASSLGGTGGYYGYTF
TGTGCCAGCAGCTTAGGTGGGACAGGGGGTTACTATGGCTACACCTTC
>TRBJ1-1|-|TRBV24-1|many
CATSDTGRLGTEAFF
TGTGCCACCAGTGACACGGGACGGCTGGGGACTGAAGCTTTCTTT
>TRBJ1-5|TRBD1|TRBV6-2/TRBV6-3|-
CASSFFELTGGRRGYQPQHF
TGTGCCAGCAGTTTCTTCGAGCTGACAGGGGGACGGAGGGGTTATCAGCCCCAGCATTTT
>TRBJ2-5|TRBD2|TRBV29-1|-
CSVPAGRATQYF
TGCAGCGTTCCTGCAGGGAGGGCGACCCAGTACTTC
>TRBJ2-7|-|TRBV20-1|many
CSAPRRGDEQYF
TGCAGTGCCCCACGCCGCGGGGACGAGCAGTACTTC
>TRBJ1-1|-|TRBV7-2|many
CASSFLRIGRLNTEAFF
TGTGCCAGCAGCTTTCTCCGGATAGGTAGACTGAACACTGAAGCTTTCTTT
>TRBJ1-2|-|TRBV15|many
CATSRAGAMGNGYGYTF
TGTGCCACCAGCAGAGCCGGGGCAATGGGGAACGGCTATGGCTACACCTTC
>TRBJ1-5|-|TRBV28|many
CASSPWGQPQHF
TGTGCCAGCAGTCCCTGGGGCCAGCCCCAGCATTTT
>TRBJ2-1|-|TRBV20-1|few
CSAGDIASSYNEQFF
TGCAGTGCGGGGGACATAGCCTCCTCCTACAATGAGCAGTTCTTC
>TRBJ1-1|-|TRBV27|few
CASSLIRDTEAFF
TGTGCCAGCAGTTTAATCCGGGACACTGAAGCTTTCTTT
>TRBJ2-7|TRBD1|TRBV5-1|many
CASSLEGAGEQYF
TGCGCCAGCAGCTTGGAGGGGGCCGGCGAGCAGTACTTC
>TRBJ1-1|-|TRBV18|many
CASSPTGQPDTEAFF
TGTGCCAGCTCACCTACAGGACAGCCAGACACTGAAGCTTTCTTT
>TRBJ1-2|-|TRBV7-2|many
CASSLAAGDDYGYTF
TGTGCCAGCAGCTTAGCGGCAGGGGATGACTATGGCTACACCTTC
>TRBJ2-7|-|TRBV7-6|many
CASSLGIGQIYEQYF
TGTGCCAGCAGCTTGGGGATTGGGCAGATTTACGAGCAGTACTTC
>TRBJ1-2|-|TRBV24-1|many
CATSEQFGRGYTF
TGTGCCACCAGTGAACAGTTTGGAAGAGGCTACACCTTC
>TRBJ2-7|-|TRBV12-3/TRBV12-4|-
CASSPTYGGNEQYF
TGTGCCAGCAGTCCGACCTACGGGGGTAACGAGCAGTACTTC
>TRBJ2-2|TRBD2|TRBV5-1|many
CASSWTSPNTGELFF
TGCGCCAGCAGCTGGACTAGCCCCAACACCGGGGAGCTGTTTTTT
>TRBJ2-7|-|TRBV3-1|many
CASSPTIGYEQYF
TGTGCCAGCAGCCCCACGATCGGGTACGAGCAGTACTTC
>TRBJ1-1|-|TRBV2|many
CASSVREDTEAFF
TGTGCCAGCAGTGTAAGGGAAGACACTGAAGCTTTCTTT
>TRBJ2-7|-|TRBV28|many
CASSSMVYEQYF
TGTGCCAGCAGTTCTATGGTCTACGAGCAGTACTTC
>TRBJ1-2|-|TRBV12-3/TRBV12-4|-
CASSWGGYGYTF
TGTGCCAGCAGTTGGGGGGGCTATGGCTACACCTTC
>TRBJ1-2|-|TRBV20-1|many
CSAPGFDTKANYGYTF
TGCAGTGCTCCAGGATTCGACACAAAAGCTAACTATGGCTACACCTTC
>TRBJ1-5|-|TRBV7-3|many
CASSLSTGGSNQPQHF
TGTGCCAGCAGCTTAAGTACGGGAGGCAGCAATCAGCCCCAGCATTTT
>TRBJ2-7|-|TRBV28|many
CASRWGGVGAGEQYF
TGTGCCAGCAGGTGGGGAGGGGTGGGGGCTGGCGAGCAGTACTTC
>TRBJ2-5|TRBD2|TRBV15|many
CATSRDLRDAGGTETQYF
TGTGCCACCAGCAGAGATCTCCGGGATGCGGGGGGTACAGAGACCCAGTACTTC
>TRBJ2-7|-|TRBV4-1|-
CASSQDRDRRNYEQYF
TGCGCCAGCAGCCAAGATCGTGACAGAAGAAACTACGAGCAGTACTTC
>TRBJ1-5|-|TRBV6-5|many
CASSYPQAPGNQPQHF
TGTGCCAGCAGTTACCCCCAGGCCCCCGGGAATCAGCCCCAGCATTTT
>TRBJ1-1|-|TRBV30|many
CAWSVGGAFSEAFF
TGTGCCTGGAGTGTAGGGGGGGCCTTCTCTGAAGCTTTCTTT
>TRBJ2-7|-|TRBV29-1|few
CSAWGGGSYEQYF
TGCAGCGCCTGGGGTGGGGGCTCCTACGAGCAGTACTTC
>TRBJ2-2|TRBD2|TRBV28|few
CASTPGGGANTGELFF
TGTGCCAGCACCCCGGGGGGGGGCGCAAACACCGGGGAGCTGTTTTTT
>TRBJ1-5|-|TRBV4-1|many
CASSQDGGLGNQPQHF
TGCGCCAGCAGCCAAGATGGCGGTCTTGGCAATCAGCCCCAGCATTTT
>TRBJ1-5|TRBD1|TRBV11-2|-
CASSSYRGQGGQPQHF
TGTGCCAGCAGCTCTTACCGGGGACAGGGCGGTCAGCCCCAGCATTTT
>TRBJ1-1|-|TRBV7-3|many
CASRRGNGEAFF
TGTGCCAGCAGAAGGGGTAACGGGGAAGCTTTCTTT
>TRBJ1-1|-|TRBV10-3|few
CAISESGRGLGAFF
TGTGCCATCAGTGAGTCGGGAAGGGGCTTGGGAGCTTTCTTT
>TRBJ1-5|TRBD1|TRBV11-1|many
CASSLTGGYSNQPQHF
TGTGCCAGCAGCTTAACAGGGGGTTATAGCAATCAGCCCCAGCATTTT
>TRBJ1-3|-|TRBV6-5|-
CASSYPGSGNTIYF
TGTGCCAGCAGTTACCCCGGCTCTGGAAACACCATATATTTT
>TRBJ1-1|-|TRBV6-5|many
CASSYAGELNTEAFF
TGTGCCAGCAGTTATGCAGGGGAATTGAACACTGAAGCTTTCTTT